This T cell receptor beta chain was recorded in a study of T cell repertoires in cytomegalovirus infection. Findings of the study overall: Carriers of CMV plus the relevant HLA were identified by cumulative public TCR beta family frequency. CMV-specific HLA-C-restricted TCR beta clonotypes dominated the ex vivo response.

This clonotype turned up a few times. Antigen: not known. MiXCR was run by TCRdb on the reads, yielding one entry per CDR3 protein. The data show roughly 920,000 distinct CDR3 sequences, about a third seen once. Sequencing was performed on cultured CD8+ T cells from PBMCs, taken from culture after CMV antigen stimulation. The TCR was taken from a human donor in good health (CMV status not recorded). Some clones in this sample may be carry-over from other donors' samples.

CDR3 in DNA: TGTGCCAGCAGTTACGGGATTTTGGGTAGCAATCAGCCCCAGCATTTT. This sequence encodes CASSYGILGSNQPQHF. V gene TRBV6-2 or TRBV6-3 combines with J gene TRBJ1-5; D is undetermined. Germline V gene lookup returns CDR1 MNHEY and CDR2 SVGEGT. V was cut by 2 bases and J by 0 bases, with 11 bases left in between. There are 16 residues in the CDR3.